What follows describes a single TCR beta chain. The antigen remains unidentified. This CDR3 has 16 amino acids. Germline CDR1 reads SGDLS; CDR2 reads YYNGEE. The V and J ends lost 2 bases and 3 bases, in that order; junction bases with no gene match: 6. The sample belongs to a study of chemoradiotherapy in HPV16-positive cancers. As for the study in general: A couple of HPV16-positive patients' cells yielded candidate HPV-specific clones and common motifs. Study observations and caveats: For HPV16-positive patients, expanding HPV-responsive T cells associated with longer recurrence-free survival. Non-HPV-specific T cells did not expand in tumors during treatment, whereas candidate HPV-specific clones and E7-related motifs did. HPV-specific T cells were functionally defined from only two HPV16-positive patients.

Some clones are missing from TCRdb's copy, which holds only in-frame ones; the method was immunoSEQ multiplex PCR. Of under 20,000 clones listed, 77% were seen once; the top ten hold approximately 1.3%. The biological material was taken from a patient who underwent chemoradiotherapy. V gene TRBV9 combines with J gene TRBJ2-3, with TRBD2 identical over 10 bases. The receptor comes from a human donor with HPV-associated anogenital cancer. The CDR3 region has the DNA TGTGCCAGCAGCGTTTCCCCTAGCGGGGGAACAGATACGCAGTATTTT. The encoded protein is CASSVSPSGGTDTQYF.